This TCR beta chain appears in the sequencing data of a study of blood T cell repertoires in COVID-19. Study in general: In each case, the material was cDNA or gDNA derived from T cells, B-cell-depleted T cells, or PBMCs.

The V gene end was trimmed by 6 bases and the J gene end by 0 bases; junction bases not matched to a gene: 8. The CDR3 extends over 16 amino acids. Germline assignment: CDR1 MDHEN and CDR2 SYDVKM. Libraries were prepared by immunoSEQ multiplex PCR; TCRdb keeps only in-frame clonotypes and omits some of them. The repertoire includes tens of thousands of clones, 83% of them detected once, and roughly 5.6% sits in the top ten. In this sample, this clone turned up a few times. The rearrangement joins TRBV28 to TRBJ1-5, with 7 bases matching TRBD1. The sequenced material came from peripheral blood. This clonotype originated in a man in his fifties with active COVID-19. CDR3 coding DNA: TGTGCCAGCAGACTCGGGACAGCTTATAGCAATCAGCCCCAGCATTTT. Its protein product is CASRLGTAYSNQPQHF.